This entry is about one T cell receptor (beta chain). The table lists this clonotype with a few counts. The antigen this receptor binds is unknown. No much larger clonotype is one base removed from it; base qualities were not supplied. The sample comes from a study of identical twins (dated by TCRdb to 2015 to 2016). In terms of the full investigation: TCR alpha and beta repertoires from monozygotic twins, unrelated adults of various ages and cord blood were deep-sequenced to test whether fetal clonotypes persist. To rule out contamination, the twin experiments were replicated at different times with different library preparation protocols. The research as a whole found: Conclusions relied on cross-sectional statistical analysis, since the same donors could not be followed over many years. Invariant T cells such as MAIT and iNKT could partly confound zero-insertion analyses, although diverse VJ usage argued against such confounding for most clonotypes. Out-of-frame TCR alpha sharing in monozygotic twins was systematically underestimated by recombination models, whereas sharing between unrelated individuals was in agreement with the recombination models. Abundant cord blood beta clonotypes had fewer insertions, young adult naive repertoires showed a similar but weaker trend, and memory repertoires showed no such trend. Excess twin sharing in beta out-of-frame sequences was weaker because fewer shared sequences lowered the signal-to-noise ratio. Compared with coincidental sharing between unrelated individuals, out-of-frame TCR alpha sequences shared between twins showed an excess of sequences with low generation probability.

Libraries were built with 5' RACE. The instrument given in TCRdb is Illumina HiSeq 2000. A universal primer binding site was introduced by template switching, and a unique molecular identifier was present in the final cDNA, enabling accurate counting of TCR cDNA molecules. Specific primers in the conserved constant-segment region were used to synthesize first-strand cDNA for TCR alpha and beta chains. Each cDNA library was double barcoded, with a SMART-Mk sample barcode plus Illumina barcodes, to control for contamination. Two successive PCR steps introduced TruSeq adapter sequences along with Illumina sample barcodes. The Illumina HiSeq platform was used with custom primers to sequence TCR alpha and beta cDNA libraries. The study's processing was this. Unique molecular identifiers were extracted from raw reads with MiGEC, and CDR3 positions were determined with MiXCR. For each individual, recombination models were inferred using an EM algorithm with the repgenHMM and IGoR tools. Shared clonotypes were analyzed with the tcR package in R, and sharing was normalized by the product of cloneset sizes. To study raw recombination free of thymic and clonal selection effects, out-of-frame nonproductive sequences were analyzed. TCRdb passed the public sequencing reads through fastp at Q25 and MiXCR, retaining productive beta sequences. Duplicate CDR3 protein sequences are folded into a single record with the most common DNA and genes. The authors' filters were not applied to this entry. This sample gives 550,000 to 700,000 distinct CDR3 sequences in total; 21% of them show up just once. Together, the top ten hold 4.3% of the sample.

V and J lose 3 bases and 7 bases, and a span of 3 bases separates them. The germline V gene sets CDR1 to SQVTM and CDR2 to ANQGSEA. From cysteine to phenylalanine, the CDR3 is 9 amino acids long. Left in the record is the CDR3 DNA by itself, 27 bases read in frame from the first base. Every donor in the study was a healthy Caucasian. The twin cohort comprised three pairs of female monozygotic twins, all aged roughly 18 to 30 years. RNA for TCR libraries was isolated from peripheral blood mononuclear cells. These data were likewise used in another study, on T cells expressing NK-cell markers. The second study's authors report: About eight donors provided sorted CD3+CD56+NKG2C+, CD3+CD56+NKG2C- and CD3+CD56-NKG2C+ T-cell subsets, whose TCR beta-chain repertoires were profiled. Among the eight sequenced donors, seven were HCMV-seropositive and one was HCMV-seronegative. In several experiments an anti-gammadeltaTCR antibody was added to restrict sorting to alphabetaTCR-expressing T cells. In several donors, the dominant CD3+CD56+NKG2C+ clonotypes were found to rank among the top 10 CD8+ clonotypes and to make up roughly 1.0-7.0% of CD8+ T cells. Those dominant clonotypes were again the most abundant among CD3+CD56-NKG2C+ cells in a handful of donors, at about 25-65%. Whether the expanded NKG2C-expressing T cell clones were specific for HCMV antigens remained unclear. All eight donors whose samples were sequenced were randomly selected healthy volunteers, three of them men and five women. To determine HCMV serostatus, a commercial ELISA kit was used to detect HCMV-specific IgG in serum. For 5 or 6 donors, unsorted PBMC were also used to sequence bulk peripheral blood T-cell repertoires. MIGEC was used to demultiplex reads and group reads by UMI, and MiTCR was used to assemble and quantify clonotypes. To exclude erroneous sequences, only TCR cDNA sequences supported by at least two reads were retained. The tcR package was used for downstream repertoire analysis, and clonotypes were matched across fractions by CDR3 nucleotide sequence plus V segment. Antigen specificity was annotated against VDJdb with VDJmatch, allowing one amino acid substitution in CDR3.

This chain joins TRBV29-1 to TRBJ1-2; no D gene call is confident. The TCR comes from a woman between 18 and 29 years old in good health. The source material was PBMCs. DNA sequence: TGCAGCGTTGATCCTGGCTACACCTTC. It translates to CSVDPGYTF.